The subject of this entry is one TCR beta chain. Its target is not known. The CDR3 totals 15 residues. Trimming removed 5 bases from V and 0 bases from J, with 13 bases in between. The data derive from a study of T cell repertoires in cytomegalovirus infection. At the level of the study: Researchers turned to recently identified HLA-C-restricted CMV epitopes as well as well-studied HLA-B-restricted ones. TCR beta signatures that were public indicated CMV infection and matching HLA type. Study-level points and caveats: Individuals carrying CMV plus the relevant HLA were identified by cumulative frequency of public TCR beta families. The study found HLA-C-restricted CMV-specific TCR beta clonotypes dominating the ex vivo response.

In TCRdb, the reads were re-called with MiXCR into one record per CDR3 protein. The sample consists of approximately 300,000 distinct CDR3 sequences, just under 30% of them appearing once. Sequencing used cultured PBMCs, obtained from culture after CMV antigen stimulation. The TCR sequence derives from a human donor in good health (CMV status not recorded). Some clones in this sample may be carry-over from other donors' samples. V usage is TRBV12-3 or TRBV12-4 and J usage is TRBJ1-1; possible D gene TRBD1, 5 bases. The CDR3 region is CASSPGGFLNTEAFF. CDR3 bases: TGTGCCAGCAGTCCTGGGGGATTCCTGAACACTGAAGCTTTCTTT.